Here is one T cell receptor beta chain with its context. One junction end disagrees with the germline gene, perhaps due to a read error. The data belong to a study of multiple sclerosis patients with progressive multifocal leukoencephalopathy. This CDR3 comprises 15 residues. CDR1 and CDR2 (germline): SSHAT, FNYEAQ (reference sequence). As for time point: before natalizumab initiation. The assay was immunoSEQ multiplex PCR, and TCRdb's table has in-frame clones only and misses some. The sample holds fewer than 40,000 clones, 70% to 90% seen once. This sequence joins TRBV7-7 and TRBJ2-5, with TRBD2 as a possible D gene (6 bases). Sequencing was carried out using PBMCs. The TCR sequence derives from a human donor with multiple sclerosis. CDR3 residues: CASSLASVRGETQYF. The CDR3 DNA reads TGTGCTAGCAGCTTAGCTAGCGTGAGAGGCGAGACCCAGTACTTC.